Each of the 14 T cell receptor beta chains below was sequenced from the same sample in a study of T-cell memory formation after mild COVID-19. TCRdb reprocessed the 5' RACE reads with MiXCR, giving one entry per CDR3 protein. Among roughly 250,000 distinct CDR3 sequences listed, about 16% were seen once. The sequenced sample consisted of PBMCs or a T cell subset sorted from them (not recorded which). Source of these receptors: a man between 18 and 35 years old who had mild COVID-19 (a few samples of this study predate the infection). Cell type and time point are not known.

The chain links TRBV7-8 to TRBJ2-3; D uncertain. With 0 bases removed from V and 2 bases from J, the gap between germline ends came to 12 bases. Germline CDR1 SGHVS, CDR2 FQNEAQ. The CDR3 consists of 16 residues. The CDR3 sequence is CASSLAEPLVTDTQYF. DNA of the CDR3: TGTGCCAGCAGCTTAGCGGAACCGTTGGTCACAGATACGCAGTATTTT.

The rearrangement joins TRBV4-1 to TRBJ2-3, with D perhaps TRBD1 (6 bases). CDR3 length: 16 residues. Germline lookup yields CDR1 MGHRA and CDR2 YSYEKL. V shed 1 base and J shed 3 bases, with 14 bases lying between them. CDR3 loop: CASSQANRDGTDTQYF. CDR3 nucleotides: TGCGCCAGCAGCCAAGCTAACAGGGATGGTACAGATACGCAGTATTTT.

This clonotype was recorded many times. Written as DNA, the CDR3 is TGTGCCAGTAGTATTTCGGGGCCCATTAACACCGGGGAGCTGTTTTTT. It encodes CASSISGPINTGELFF. This rearrangement joins TRBV19 to TRBJ2-2, with D possibly called TRBD1 or TRBD2 (5 bases each). V was pared by 3 bases and J by 2 bases, with 13 bases between. The CDR3 totals 16 residues. Germline CDR1 reads LNHDA; CDR2 reads SQIVND (reference sequence). Filled out from reference TRBV19 and TRBJ2-2, the complete variable domain reads DGGITQSPKYLFRKEGQNVTLSCEQNLNHDAMYWYRQDPGQGLRLIYYSQIVNDFQKGDIAEGYSVSREKKESFPLTVTSAQKNPTAFYLCASSISGPINTGELFFGEGSRLTVL.

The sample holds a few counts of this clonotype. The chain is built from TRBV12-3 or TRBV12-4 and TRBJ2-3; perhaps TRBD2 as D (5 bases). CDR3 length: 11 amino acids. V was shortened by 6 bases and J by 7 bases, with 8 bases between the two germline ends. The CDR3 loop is CASREAYTQYF. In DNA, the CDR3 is TGTGCCAGCAGGGAGGCATATACGCAGTATTTT.

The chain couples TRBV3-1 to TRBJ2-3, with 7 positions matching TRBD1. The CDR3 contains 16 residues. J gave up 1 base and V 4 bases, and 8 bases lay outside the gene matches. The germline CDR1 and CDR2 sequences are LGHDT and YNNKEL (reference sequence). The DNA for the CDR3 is TGTGCCAGCAGCCCGTCCAAAGGGGGCGGCACAGATACGCAGTATTTT. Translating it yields CASSPSKGGGTDTQYF.

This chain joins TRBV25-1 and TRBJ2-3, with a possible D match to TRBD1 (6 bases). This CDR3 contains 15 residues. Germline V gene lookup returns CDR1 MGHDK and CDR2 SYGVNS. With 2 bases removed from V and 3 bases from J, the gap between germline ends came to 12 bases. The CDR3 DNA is TGTGCCAGCAGTGAAAGGGGGACCACTACAGATACGCAGTATTTT. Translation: CASSERGTTTDTQYF. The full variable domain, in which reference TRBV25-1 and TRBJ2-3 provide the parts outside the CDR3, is EADIYQTPRYLVIGTGKKITLECSQTMGHDKMYWYQQDPGMELHLIHYSYGVNSTEKGDLSSESTVSRIRTEHFPLTLESARPSHTSQYLCASSERGTTTDTQYFGPGTRLTVL.

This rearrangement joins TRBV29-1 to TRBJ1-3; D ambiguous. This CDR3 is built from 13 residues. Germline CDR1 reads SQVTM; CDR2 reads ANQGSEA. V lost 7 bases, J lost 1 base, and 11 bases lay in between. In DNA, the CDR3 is TGCAGCGCGCGATGGGGTTCTGGAAACACCATATATTTT. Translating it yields CSARWGSGNTIYF.

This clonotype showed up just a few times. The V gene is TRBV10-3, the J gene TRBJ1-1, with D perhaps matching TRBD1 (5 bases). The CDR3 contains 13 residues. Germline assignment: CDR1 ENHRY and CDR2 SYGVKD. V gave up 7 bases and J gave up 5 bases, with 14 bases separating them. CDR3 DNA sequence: TGTGCCATCACCGGGACCGCCGAAACTGAAGCTTTCTTT. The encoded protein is CAITGTAETEAFF.

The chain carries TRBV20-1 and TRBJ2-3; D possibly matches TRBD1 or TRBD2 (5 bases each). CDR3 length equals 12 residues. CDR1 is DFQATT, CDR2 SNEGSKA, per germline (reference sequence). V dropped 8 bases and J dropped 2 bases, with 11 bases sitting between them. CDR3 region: CSHGTDTDTQYF. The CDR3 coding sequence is TGCAGTCATGGGACGGACACAGATACGCAGTATTTT.

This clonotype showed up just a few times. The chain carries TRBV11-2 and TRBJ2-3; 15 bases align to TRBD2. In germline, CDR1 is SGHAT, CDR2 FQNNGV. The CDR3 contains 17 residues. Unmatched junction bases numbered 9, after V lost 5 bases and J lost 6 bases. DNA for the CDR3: TGTGCCAGCAGCCCCCGGACTAGCGGGGGGGCGAGGGATACGCAGTATTTT. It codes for CASSPRTSGGARDTQYF. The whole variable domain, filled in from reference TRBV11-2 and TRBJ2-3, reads EAGVAQSPRYKIIEKRQSVAFWCNPISGHATLYWYQQILGQGPKLLIQFQNNGVVDDSQLPKDRFSAERLKGVDSTLKIQPAKLEDSAVYLCASSPRTSGGARDTQYFGPGTRLTVL.

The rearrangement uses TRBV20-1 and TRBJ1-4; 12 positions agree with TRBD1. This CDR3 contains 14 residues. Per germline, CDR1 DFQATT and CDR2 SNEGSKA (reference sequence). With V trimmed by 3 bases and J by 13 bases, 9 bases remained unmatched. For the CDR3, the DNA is TGCAGTGCTAGGACCGGGACAGGGGGCGACGGACTGTTTTTT. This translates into CSARTGTGGDGLFF.

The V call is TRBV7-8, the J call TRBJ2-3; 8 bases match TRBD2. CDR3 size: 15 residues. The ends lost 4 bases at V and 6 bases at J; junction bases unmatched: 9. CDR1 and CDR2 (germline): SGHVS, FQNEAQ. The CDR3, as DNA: TGTGCCAGCAGCTCTCGGGGGCGGGGGGATGATACGCAGTATTTT. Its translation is CASSSRGRGDDTQYF.

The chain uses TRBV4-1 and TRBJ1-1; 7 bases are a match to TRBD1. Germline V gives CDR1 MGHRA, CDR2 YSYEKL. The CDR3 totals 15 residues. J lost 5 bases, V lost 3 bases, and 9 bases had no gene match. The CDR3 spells CASSQRTGLWTEAFF. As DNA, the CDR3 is TGCGCCAGCAGCCAGAGGACAGGACTGTGGACTGAAGCTTTCTTT.

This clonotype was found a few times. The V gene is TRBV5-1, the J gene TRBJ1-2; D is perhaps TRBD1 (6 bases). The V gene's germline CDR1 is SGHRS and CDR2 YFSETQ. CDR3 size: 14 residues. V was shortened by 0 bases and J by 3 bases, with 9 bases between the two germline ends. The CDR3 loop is CASSLEGGDYGYTF. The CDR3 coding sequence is TGCGCCAGCAGCTTGGAAGGGGGGGACTATGGCTACACCTTC.